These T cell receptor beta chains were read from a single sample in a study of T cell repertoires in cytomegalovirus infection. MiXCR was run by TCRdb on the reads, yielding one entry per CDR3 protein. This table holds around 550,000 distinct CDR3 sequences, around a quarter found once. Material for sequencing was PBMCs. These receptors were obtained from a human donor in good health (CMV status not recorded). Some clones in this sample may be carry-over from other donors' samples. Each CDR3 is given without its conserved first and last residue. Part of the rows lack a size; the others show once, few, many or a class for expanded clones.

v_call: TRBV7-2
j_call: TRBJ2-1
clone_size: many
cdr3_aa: ASSLELAGANEQF

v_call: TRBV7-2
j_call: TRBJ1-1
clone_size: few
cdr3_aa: ASSTLNTEAF

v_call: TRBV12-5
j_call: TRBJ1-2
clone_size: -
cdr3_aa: ASGLLDVAYGYT

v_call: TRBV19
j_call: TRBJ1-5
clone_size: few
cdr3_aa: ASSTKTGFGNQPQH

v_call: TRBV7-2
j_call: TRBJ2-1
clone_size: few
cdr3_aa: ASSAREGPYNEQF

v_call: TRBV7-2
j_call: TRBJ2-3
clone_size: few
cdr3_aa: ASSFDRASTDTQY

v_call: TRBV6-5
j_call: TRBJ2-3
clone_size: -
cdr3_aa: ASRWTGLTDTQY

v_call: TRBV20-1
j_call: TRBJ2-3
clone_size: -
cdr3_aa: SARPNRGSTDTQY

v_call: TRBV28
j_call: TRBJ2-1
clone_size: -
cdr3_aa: ASSSPAWPYNEQF

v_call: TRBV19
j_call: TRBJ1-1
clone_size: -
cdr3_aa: ASSGRDRRTEAF

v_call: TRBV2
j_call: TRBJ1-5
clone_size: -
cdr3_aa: ASSESAGLQPQH

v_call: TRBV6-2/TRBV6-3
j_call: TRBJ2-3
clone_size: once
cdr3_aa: ASSFAGEVTQY

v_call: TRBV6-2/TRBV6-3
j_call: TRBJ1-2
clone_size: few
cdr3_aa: ASRRARTQGYT